This TCR beta chain was profiled in a study of cytomegalovirus exposure and HLA in healthy donors. 60 Vbeta and 13 Jbeta primers were used in PCR. TCRdb's copy holds only in-frame clones and misses some; the assay was immunoSEQ multiplex PCR. The data hold roughly 97,000 clones, with approximately 76% observed a single time. A note on this clone: Its target is unknown.

General study points: A later analysis linked a missense DCLRE1C variant to TCR beta V- and J-gene trimming. Generally TCR sequences proved uncommon, though certain public TCRs appeared in numerous donors.

The CDR3 covers 17 residues. With 5 bases clipped from V and 0 bases from J, the junction kept 9 bases outside the gene matches. Per germline, CDR1 MDHEN and CDR2 SYDVKM. Sequenced: PBMCs. This sequence originates from a young woman in good health and CMV-seropositive. The V call is TRBV28, the J call TRBJ1-4, with 7 bases matching TRBD1. The CDR3 DNA sequence: TGTGCCAGCAGTCTGAGGACAGGAGGGGCAACTAATGAAAAACTGTTTTTT. This gives the protein CASSLRTGGATNEKLFF.